This T cell receptor beta chain comes out of a study of cytomegalovirus exposure and HLA in healthy donors. Regarding this clone: As yet, its antigen is unknown.

Primers for the PCR totalled 60 Vbeta and 13 Jbeta. TCRdb keeps only in-frame clones here, not all; method: immunoSEQ multiplex PCR. The sample carries fewer than 200,000 clones, more than 80% recorded once. Study-wide points: About 87% or about 30% of the time was how often most TCR beta V segments were productive, according to an earlier analysis. Presence/absence analyses assumed roughly uniform sequencing depth across donors, which may not hold. The investigators catalogued 150 or so TCR beta chains as cytomegalovirus-associated.

The CDR3 runs 15 residues. Per the germline V gene, CDR1 is SGHDN and CDR2 is FVKESK. V was cut by 4 bases and J by 0 bases, with 13 bases left in between. The chain is built from TRBV14 and TRBJ2-7, with D maybe TRBD2 (6 bases). The source material was PBMCs. This sequence originates from a young woman in good health and CMV-seropositive. The DNA of the CDR3 is TGTGCCAGCAGCCCCCGGGGAGGCACCTCCTACGAGCAGTACTTC. Amino acids: CASSPRGGTSYEQYF.